A selection of T cell receptor beta chains follows, all from one sample in a study of T cell changes during pregnancy in multiple sclerosis. Profiling relied on immunoSEQ multiplex PCR, and the TCRdb table lists in-frame clones only, not all of them. The sample carries roughly 25,000 clones, approximately 86% recorded once. The sequencing used CD8+ T cells from peripheral blood mononuclear cells, collected in the first trimester of pregnancy. These receptors came from a female donor in good health, enrolled as a control in a pregnancy study. The CDR3 runs from the conserved cysteine through the conserved F or W. The order of the fields is J gene, V gene, D gene, clone size, CDR3 protein, CDR3 DNA. A D gene is named only where the DNA matches it firmly. Clone size is stated in some rows and not others, as once, few, many or a class when expanded.

J gene: TRBJ1-1; V gene: TRBV7-3; D gene: -; clone size: -; CDR3 protein: CASSPARQGGGMNTEAFF; CDR3 DNA: TGTGCCAGCAGCCCCGCGAGGCAGGGTGGTGGAATGAACACTGAAGCTTTCTTT
J gene: TRBJ2-7; V gene: TRBV28; D gene: TRBD2; clone size: -; CDR3 protein: CASSPSGRAEYEQYF; CDR3 DNA: TGTGCCAGCAGCCCGAGCGGGAGGGCCGAATACGAGCAGTACTTC
J gene: TRBJ2-1; V gene: TRBV7-9; D gene: -; clone size: -; CDR3 protein: CASSSVRLVLIEQFF; CDR3 DNA: TGTGCCAGCAGCTCCGTTAGACTAGTCCTCATTGAGCAGTTCTTC
J gene: TRBJ2-1; V gene: TRBV27; D gene: TRBD2; clone size: -; CDR3 protein: CASSLFSGGLDEQFF; CDR3 DNA: TGTGCCAGCAGTTTATTTAGCGGGGGGTTAGATGAGCAGTTCTTC
J gene: TRBJ1-1; V gene: TRBV6-5; D gene: TRBD1; clone size: -; CDR3 protein: CASSPDRDRAEAFF; CDR3 DNA: TGTGCCAGCAGCCCCGACAGGGATCGAGCCGAAGCTTTCTTT
J gene: TRBJ2-1; V gene: TRBV7-2; D gene: -; clone size: -; CDR3 protein: CASSLGPYNEQFF; CDR3 DNA: TGTGCCAGCAGCTTAGGTCCGTACAATGAGCAGTTCTTC
J gene: TRBJ1-6; V gene: TRBV10-2; D gene: TRBD1; clone size: once; CDR3 protein: CASWGQYYNSPLHF; CDR3 DNA: TGCGCCAGCTGGGGACAGTACTATAATTCACCCCTCCACTTT
J gene: TRBJ1-3; V gene: TRBV27; D gene: TRBD1; clone size: once; CDR3 protein: CASSHRGAAGNTIYF; CDR3 DNA: TGTGCCAGCAGTCACAGGGGCGCAGCTGGAAACACCATATATTTT
J gene: TRBJ1-6; V gene: TRBV28; D gene: -; clone size: -; CDR3 protein: CASSLGGVDNSPLHF; CDR3 DNA: TGTGCCAGCAGTTTAGGAGGGGTCGATAATTCACCCCTCCACTTT
J gene: TRBJ2-7; V gene: TRBV5-5; D gene: TRBD1; clone size: -; CDR3 protein: CASSRRQGEYEQYF; CDR3 DNA: TGTGCCAGCAGCCGCCGACAGGGGGAGTACGAGCAGTACTTC
J gene: TRBJ1-1; V gene: TRBV19; D gene: TRBD1; clone size: -; CDR3 protein: CASSIKGGGRGAFF; CDR3 DNA: TGTGCCAGTAGTATAAAAGGAGGGGGCAGGGGAGCTTTCTTT
J gene: TRBJ2-1; V gene: TRBV27; D gene: -; clone size: -; CDR3 protein: CASSFRGAPNEQFF; CDR3 DNA: TGTGCCAGCAGTTTTAGGGGCGCTCCTAATGAGCAGTTCTTC
J gene: TRBJ1-4; V gene: TRBV28; D gene: TRBD1; clone size: once; CDR3 protein: CASSIFPGQGAVREKLFF; CDR3 DNA: TGTGCCAGCAGTATCTTCCCGGGACAGGGGGCCGTGAGAGAAAAACTGTTTTTT
J gene: TRBJ2-1; V gene: TRBV11-2; D gene: TRBD2; clone size: few; CDR3 protein: CASSLYGPSGVNEQFF; CDR3 DNA: TGTGCCAGCAGCTTATACGGCCCTAGCGGGGTTAATGAGCAGTTCTTC
J gene: TRBJ2-7; V gene: TRBV4-1; D gene: TRBD2; clone size: -; CDR3 protein: CASSPKRGAPYEQYF; CDR3 DNA: TGCGCCAGCAGCCCTAAGCGGGGAGCTCCCTACGAGCAGTACTTC
J gene: TRBJ1-5; V gene: TRBV28; D gene: TRBD1; clone size: -; CDR3 protein: CASSLSRGVFSPQHF; CDR3 DNA: TGTGCCAGCAGTTTATCCAGGGGGGTATTTTCGCCCCAGCATTTT
J gene: TRBJ2-1; V gene: TRBV27; D gene: TRBD2; clone size: -; CDR3 protein: CASSALGGGARNEQFF; CDR3 DNA: TGTGCCAGCAGTGCCTTGGGCGGGGGGGCCCGAAATGAGCAGTTCTTC
J gene: TRBJ1-1; V gene: TRBV4-1; D gene: TRBD1; clone size: -; CDR3 protein: CASSQVDRGTEAFF; CDR3 DNA: TGCGCCAGCAGCCAAGTCGACAGGGGCACTGAAGCTTTCTTT
J gene: TRBJ2-6; V gene: TRBV4-1; D gene: TRBD1; clone size: -; CDR3 protein: CASSQVQGTGSSRSGANVLTF; CDR3 DNA: TGCGCCAGCAGCCAAGTTCAGGGGACAGGGTCCTCTCGCTCTGGGGCCAACGTCCTGACTTTC
J gene: TRBJ2-7; V gene: TRBV5-6; D gene: -; clone size: -; CDR3 protein: CASSLYLVGSYEQYF; CDR3 DNA: TGTGCCAGCAGCTTGTATTTGGTTGGGAGCTACGAGCAGTACTTC
J gene: TRBJ2-5; V gene: TRBV6-5; D gene: TRBD1; clone size: -; CDR3 protein: CASSSPPDRAGTQYF; CDR3 DNA: TGTGCCAGCAGTTCCCCTCCCGACAGGGCTGGGACCCAGTACTTC
J gene: TRBJ1-1; V gene: TRBV5-8; D gene: -; clone size: -; CDR3 protein: CASSLSTTWVNTEAFF; CDR3 DNA: TGTGCCAGCAGCTTGTCGACAACTTGGGTGAACACTGAAGCTTTCTTT
J gene: TRBJ2-1; V gene: TRBV19; D gene: -; clone size: -; CDR3 protein: CASSIGLAGYNEQFF; CDR3 DNA: TGTGCCAGTAGTATAGGTCTCGCGGGCTACAATGAGCAGTTCTTC
J gene: TRBJ1-1; V gene: TRBV6-5; D gene: -; clone size: once; CDR3 protein: CASSPIVTGLSEAFF; CDR3 DNA: TGTGCCAGCAGTCCGATCGTTACAGGCCTCAGCGAAGCTTTCTTT
J gene: TRBJ1-3; V gene: TRBV5-6; D gene: -; clone size: -; CDR3 protein: CASSPGTGNTIYF; CDR3 DNA: TGTGCCAGCAGCCCTGGGACAGGAAACACCATATATTTT
J gene: TRBJ2-1; V gene: TRBV15; D gene: -; clone size: -; CDR3 protein: CATSRGTNNEQFF; CDR3 DNA: TGTGCCACCAGCAGAGGGACTAACAATGAGCAGTTCTTC
J gene: TRBJ2-7; V gene: TRBV4-3; D gene: TRBD1; clone size: -; CDR3 protein: CASSQSRTGQYEQYF; CDR3 DNA: TGCGCCAGCAGCCAAAGTCGGACAGGGCAGTACGAGCAGTACTTC
J gene: TRBJ1-1; V gene: TRBV7-8; D gene: -; clone size: -; CDR3 protein: CASSFGYTEAFF; CDR3 DNA: TGTGCCAGCAGCTTCGGGTACACTGAAGCTTTCTTT
J gene: TRBJ2-7; V gene: TRBV7-2; D gene: TRBD1; clone size: -; CDR3 protein: CASSQGAGSSYEQYF; CDR3 DNA: TGTGCCAGCAGCCAGGGGGCGGGATCCTCCTACGAGCAGTACTTC
J gene: TRBJ1-5; V gene: TRBV5-6; D gene: -; clone size: -; CDR3 protein: CASSSVDYSNQPQHF; CDR3 DNA: TGTGCCAGCAGCTCAGTTGACTATAGCAATCAGCCCCAGCATTTT
J gene: TRBJ2-7; V gene: TRBV11-2; D gene: TRBD1; clone size: -; CDR3 protein: CASRTGGWEQYF; CDR3 DNA: TGTGCCAGCCGGACAGGGGGCTGGGAGCAGTACTTC
J gene: TRBJ2-1; V gene: TRBV21-1; D gene: -; clone size: -; CDR3 protein: CASSKPPLCTGNEQFF; CDR3 DNA: TGTGCCAGCAGCAAACCACCTTTATGTACGGGCAATGAGCAGTTCTTC
J gene: TRBJ2-2; V gene: TRBV7-9; D gene: -; clone size: few; CDR3 protein: CASSSTNTGELFF; CDR3 DNA: TGTGCCAGCAGCTCTACGAACACCGGGGAGCTGTTTTTT
J gene: TRBJ2-1; V gene: TRBV4-1; D gene: -; clone size: -; CDR3 protein: CASSGTTRPYEQFF; CDR3 DNA: TGCGCCAGCAGCGGAACGACTAGGCCCTATGAGCAGTTCTTC
J gene: TRBJ2-5; V gene: TRBV9; D gene: -; clone size: -; CDR3 protein: CASSSRLQETQYF; CDR3 DNA: TGTGCCAGCAGCTCCCGTCTACAAGAGACCCAGTACTTC
J gene: TRBJ1-2; V gene: TRBV27; D gene: -; clone size: -; CDR3 protein: CASSSGTGRLPYTF; CDR3 DNA: TGTGCCAGCAGTTCCGGAACAGGCAGGCTCCCCTACACCTTC
J gene: TRBJ2-3; V gene: TRBV27; D gene: TRBD2; clone size: -; CDR3 protein: CASRSGGGLLRGQYF; CDR3 DNA: TGTGCCAGCAGAAGCGGGGGTGGCCTATTGAGGGGGCAGTATTTT
J gene: TRBJ2-7; V gene: TRBV5-6; D gene: TRBD2; clone size: -; CDR3 protein: CASSLAVVAGDDEQYF; CDR3 DNA: TGTGCCAGCAGCTTGGCCGTGGTAGCGGGAGATGACGAGCAGTACTTC
J gene: TRBJ2-7; V gene: TRBV7-7; D gene: TRBD2; clone size: once; CDR3 protein: CASSPGLAPSYEQYF; CDR3 DNA: TGTGCTAGCAGCCCTGGACTAGCCCCCTCCTACGAGCAGTACTTC
J gene: TRBJ2-2; V gene: TRBV28; D gene: -; clone size: -; CDR3 protein: CASNPTGLENTGELFF; CDR3 DNA: TGTGCCAGCAACCCCACTGGACTGGAAAACACCGGGGAGCTGTTTTTT
J gene: TRBJ2-3; V gene: TRBV9; D gene: -; clone size: -; CDR3 protein: CASRGHSTDTQYF; CDR3 DNA: TGTGCCAGCAGGGGACACAGCACAGATACGCAGTATTTT
J gene: TRBJ2-3; V gene: TRBV5-1; D gene: TRBD2; clone size: -; CDR3 protein: CASSFTSGLTDTQYF; CDR3 DNA: TGCGCCAGCAGCTTCACTAGCGGCCTCACAGATACGCAGTATTTT
J gene: TRBJ2-3; V gene: TRBV5-4; D gene: TRBD2; clone size: -; CDR3 protein: CASSQGTSGGADTQYF; CDR3 DNA: TGTGCCAGCAGCCAAGGGACTAGCGGGGGGGCAGATACGCAGTATTTT
J gene: TRBJ2-7; V gene: TRBV7-9; D gene: TRBD2; clone size: -; CDR3 protein: CASSPLADWSEQYF; CDR3 DNA: TGTGCCAGCAGCCCTCTAGCGGACTGGTCCGAGCAGTACTTC
J gene: TRBJ1-4; V gene: TRBV10-3; D gene: -; clone size: -; CDR3 protein: CAISEGGSGKLFF; CDR3 DNA: TGTGCCATCAGTGAGGGGGGGTCTGGGAAACTGTTTTTT
J gene: TRBJ1-6; V gene: TRBV7-9; D gene: -; clone size: -; CDR3 protein: CASSRRTGTFNSPLHF; CDR3 DNA: TGTGCCAGCAGCCGAAGAACCGGGACATTTAATTCACCCCTCCACTTT
J gene: TRBJ1-4; V gene: TRBV27; D gene: TRBD1; clone size: once; CDR3 protein: CASRLTGGFANEKLFF; CDR3 DNA: TGTGCCAGCAGACTGACAGGGGGCTTTGCTAATGAAAAACTGTTTTTT
J gene: TRBJ2-5; V gene: TRBV14; D gene: TRBD2; clone size: -; CDR3 protein: CASSQGALGLAQETQYF; CDR3 DNA: TGTGCCAGCAGCCAGGGAGCTTTGGGACTAGCCCAAGAGACCCAGTACTTC
J gene: TRBJ2-1; V gene: TRBV27; D gene: -; clone size: -; CDR3 protein: CASSFRVKGATDEQFF; CDR3 DNA: TGTGCCAGCAGTTTCCGGGTAAAAGGGGCGACCGATGAGCAGTTCTTC
J gene: TRBJ2-1; V gene: TRBV5-4; D gene: TRBD1; clone size: -; CDR3 protein: CAITGTAYNEQFF; CDR3 DNA: TGTGCCATAACCGGGACAGCTTACAATGAGCAGTTCTTC
J gene: TRBJ1-1; V gene: TRBV19; D gene: -; clone size: once; CDR3 protein: CASDNPRAFGTEAFF; CDR3 DNA: TGTGCCAGTGATAATCCGCGGGCCTTTGGGACTGAAGCTTTCTTT
J gene: TRBJ1-2; V gene: TRBV28; D gene: TRBD1; clone size: -; CDR3 protein: CASSFRGLNYGYTF; CDR3 DNA: TGTGCCAGCAGTTTTAGGGGGCTGAACTATGGCTACACCTTC
J gene: TRBJ1-6; V gene: TRBV12-2; D gene: -; clone size: -; CDR3 protein: CASRFLSMGGRNDSPLHF; CDR3 DNA: TGTGCAAGTCGCTTCCTTAGTATGGGGGGGCGAAACGATTCACCCCTCCACTTT